This T cell receptor (beta chain) was found in a study of cytomegalovirus exposure and HLA in healthy donors. Findings and caveats of the study: For cytomegalovirus status, the classifier reportedly gave diagnoses with high specificity and sensitivity. Upon later analysis, TCR association rates were observed to vary by HLA locus, being highest for DRB1 and lowest for HLA-C. Per a later analysis, approximately 16,000 TCR beta sequences showed association with HLA alleles at 0.05 false discovery rate.

Points on this clone: Its target is not known.

The primer mix had 60 Vbeta and 13 Jbeta primers. Produced via immunoSEQ multiplex PCR; TCRdb's table is partial and in-frame only. The sample gives about 130,000 clones, 80% to 90% of which show up once; 5.5% to 7.5% is in the top ten. The germline CDR1 and CDR2 sequences are SGDLS and YYNGEE. Germline trimming cut 0 bases from V and 5 bases from J; bases unmatched to any gene: 5. The CDR3 is made up of 14 amino acids. The sample taken for sequencing was PBMCs. The TCR originated in a woman aged 40 to 55 in good health and CMV-seropositive. This sequence joins TRBV9 and TRBJ2-7; 7 nucleotides agree with TRBD2. Here the CDR3 reads CASSVGQGGNEQYF. DNA for the CDR3: TGTGCCAGCAGCGTAGGCCAGGGAGGGAACGAGCAGTACTTC.